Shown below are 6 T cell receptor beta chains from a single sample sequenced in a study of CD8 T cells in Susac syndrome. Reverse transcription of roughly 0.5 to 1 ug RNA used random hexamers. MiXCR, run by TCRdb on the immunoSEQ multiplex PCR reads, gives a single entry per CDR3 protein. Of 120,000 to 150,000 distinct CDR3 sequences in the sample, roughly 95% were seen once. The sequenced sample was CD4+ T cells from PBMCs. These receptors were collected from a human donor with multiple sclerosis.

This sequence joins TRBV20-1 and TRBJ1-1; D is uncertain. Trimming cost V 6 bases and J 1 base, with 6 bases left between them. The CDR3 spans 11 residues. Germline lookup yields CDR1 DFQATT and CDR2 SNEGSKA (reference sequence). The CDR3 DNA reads TGCAGTGCCCCGCGGAACACTGAAGCTTTCTTT. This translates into CSAPRNTEAFF.

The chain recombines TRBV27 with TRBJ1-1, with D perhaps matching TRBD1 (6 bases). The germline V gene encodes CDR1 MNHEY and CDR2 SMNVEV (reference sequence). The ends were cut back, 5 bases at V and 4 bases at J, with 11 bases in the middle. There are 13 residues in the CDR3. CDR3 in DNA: TGTGCCAGCAGTAGGGGGGTGCGCACTGAAGCTTTCTTT. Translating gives CASSRGVRTEAFF.

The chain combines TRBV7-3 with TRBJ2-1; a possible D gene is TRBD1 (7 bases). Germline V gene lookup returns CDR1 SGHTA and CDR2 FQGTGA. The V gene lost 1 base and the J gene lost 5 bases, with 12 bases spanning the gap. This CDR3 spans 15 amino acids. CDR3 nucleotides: TGTGCCAGCAGCTTAATGCCAGGGGGGCACAATGAGCAGTTCTTC. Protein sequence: CASSLMPGGHNEQFF.

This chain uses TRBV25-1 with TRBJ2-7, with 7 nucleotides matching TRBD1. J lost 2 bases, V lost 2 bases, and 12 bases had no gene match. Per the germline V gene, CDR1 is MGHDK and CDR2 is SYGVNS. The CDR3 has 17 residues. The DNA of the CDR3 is TGTGCCAGCAGTGAACAGCAACTGACAGGGCCGGCCTACGAGCAGTACTTC. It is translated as CASSEQQLTGPAYEQYF.

The CDR3 nucleotides read TGTGCCAGCAGTATAAGACAGGGTAACATTCAGTACTTC. This translates into CASSIRQGNIQYF. The V and J genes are TRBV12-3 or TRBV12-4 and TRBJ2-4; 7 bases are a match to TRBD1. With 5 bases clipped from V and 7 bases from J, the junction kept 5 bases outside the gene matches. This CDR3 has 13 amino acids.

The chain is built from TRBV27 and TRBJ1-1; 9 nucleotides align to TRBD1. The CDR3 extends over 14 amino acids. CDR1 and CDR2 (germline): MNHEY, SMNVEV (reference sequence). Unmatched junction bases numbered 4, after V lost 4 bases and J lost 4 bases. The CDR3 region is CASSSQGAVTEAFF. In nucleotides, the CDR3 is TGTGCCAGCAGTTCACAGGGGGCTGTCACTGAAGCTTTCTTT.